This T cell receptor beta chain comes out of a study of tumor and adjacent non-tumor tissue in lung cancer. Overall study: Stage I to III disease affected approximately 11 men and 5 women aged about 31 to 76. Samples averaged around 4.2 million productive TCRbeta reads each. Points from the study as a whole: Normal lung showed higher cumulative top 100 clone frequency than tumor.

This sample's RNA came from whole unsorted tissue. This CDR3 has 15 amino acids. CDR1 is SGDLS, CDR2 YYNGEE, per germline. Trimming left V 7 bases short and J 5 bases short, with 21 bases between. This clonotype has only a few counts. The target antigen is unknown. Three rounds of nested PCR, following a modified ARM-PCR protocol, produced the TCRbeta library. Each CDR3 protein is one row after TCRdb ran MiXCR on the multiplex PCR reads. The sample includes some 84,000 distinct CDR3 sequences, more than 60% of them seen just once. The receptor's source is a man aged 65-85 years with non-small cell lung cancer. This chain uses TRBV9 with TRBJ1-1; D ambiguous. Sample: lung tumor tissue. The CDR3 nucleotides read TGTGCCAGCGCCCCTGGGTCGGCTATAAGGACTGAAGCTTTCTTT. Its translation is CASAPGSAIRTEAFF. Full variable domain (remainder filled in from reference TRBV9 and TRBJ1-1): DSGVTQTPKHLITATGQRVTLRCSPRSGDLSVYWYQQSLDQGLQFLIQYYNGEERAKGNILERFSAQQFPDLHSELNLSSLELGDSALYFCASAPGSAIRTEAFFGQGTRLTVV.